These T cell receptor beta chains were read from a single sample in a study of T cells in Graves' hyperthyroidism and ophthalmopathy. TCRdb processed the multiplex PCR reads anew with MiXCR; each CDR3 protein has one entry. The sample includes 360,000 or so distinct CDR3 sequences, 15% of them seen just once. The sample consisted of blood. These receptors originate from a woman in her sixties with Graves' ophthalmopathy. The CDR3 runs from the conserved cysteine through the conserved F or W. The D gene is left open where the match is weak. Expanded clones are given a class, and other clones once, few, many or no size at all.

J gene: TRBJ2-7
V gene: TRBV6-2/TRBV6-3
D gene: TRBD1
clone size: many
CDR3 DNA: TGTGCCAGCAGACACAGGGGGACCTACGAGCAGTACTTC
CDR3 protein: CASRHRGTYEQYF

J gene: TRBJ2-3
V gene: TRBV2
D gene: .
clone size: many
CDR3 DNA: TGTGCCAGCGGGCTAGGTGGCACAGATACGCAGTATTTT
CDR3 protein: CASGLGGTDTQYF

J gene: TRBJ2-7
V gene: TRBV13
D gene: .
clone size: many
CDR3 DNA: TGTGCCAGCAGCAACATCGGGACGAGCTCCTACGAGCAGTACTTC
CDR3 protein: CASSNIGTSSYEQYF

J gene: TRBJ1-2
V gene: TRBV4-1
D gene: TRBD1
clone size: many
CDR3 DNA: TGCGCCAGCAGCCGCAATCAGGGACAGAACTATGGCTACACCTTC
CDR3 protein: CASSRNQGQNYGYTF

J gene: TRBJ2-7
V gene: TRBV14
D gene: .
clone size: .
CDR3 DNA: TGTGCCAGCAGCCAAACGACAGTTTCCTACGAGCAGTACTTC
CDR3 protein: CASSQTTVSYEQYF

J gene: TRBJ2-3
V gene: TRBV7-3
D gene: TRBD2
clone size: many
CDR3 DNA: TGTGCCAGCAGCTTAAGGGTAGCGGGAGTAGTGGATACGCAGTATTTT
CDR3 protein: CASSLRVAGVVDTQYF

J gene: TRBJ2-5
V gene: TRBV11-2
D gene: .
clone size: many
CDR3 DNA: TGTGCCAGCAGCCCTACAGGAGTCCAAGAGACCCAGTACTTC
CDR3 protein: CASSPTGVQETQYF

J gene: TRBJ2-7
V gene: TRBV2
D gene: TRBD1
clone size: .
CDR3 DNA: TGTGCCAGCAGGGGACAGTTCTCCTACGAGCAGTACTTC
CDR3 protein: CASRGQFSYEQYF

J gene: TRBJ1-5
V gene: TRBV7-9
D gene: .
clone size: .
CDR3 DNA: TGTGCCAGCAGCTTAAGTTCCGATCAGCCCCAGCATTTT
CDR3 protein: CASSLSSDQPQHF

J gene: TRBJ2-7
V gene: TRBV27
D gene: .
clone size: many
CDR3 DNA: TGTGCCAGCAGAGCCTTCATTTCGGCCGAGCAGTACTTC
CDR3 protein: CASRAFISAEQYF

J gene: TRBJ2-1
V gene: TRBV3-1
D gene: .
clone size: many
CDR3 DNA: TGTGCCAGCAGCCAAGTAGCGGTATACAATGAGCAGTTCTTC
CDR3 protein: CASSQVAVYNEQFF

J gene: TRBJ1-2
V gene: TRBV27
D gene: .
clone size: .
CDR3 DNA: TGTGCCTGCAGTCCGTACCAGCGGCATAACTATGGCTACACCTTC
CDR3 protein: CACSPYQRHNYGYTF

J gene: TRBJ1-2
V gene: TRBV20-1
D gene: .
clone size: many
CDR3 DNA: TGCAGTGCTAGACCGCAAGGGGCAGAATCCTATGGCTACACCTTC
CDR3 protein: CSARPQGAESYGYTF

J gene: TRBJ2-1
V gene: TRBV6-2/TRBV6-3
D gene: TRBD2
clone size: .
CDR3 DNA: TGTGCCAGCAGCCAACTAGCGGTATCCTACAATGAGCAGTTCTTC
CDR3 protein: CASSQLAVSYNEQFF

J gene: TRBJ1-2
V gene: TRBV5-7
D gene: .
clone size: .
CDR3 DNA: TGTGCCAGCAGCTTGGTGGACCCTGGGAGCTTCTATGGCTACACCTTC
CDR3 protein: CASSLVDPGSFYGYTF

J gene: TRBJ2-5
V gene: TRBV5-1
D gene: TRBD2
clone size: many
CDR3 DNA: TGCGCCAGCAGCTTGGCGGGACTAGCGGGAAAAGAGACCCAGTACTTC
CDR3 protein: CASSLAGLAGKETQYF

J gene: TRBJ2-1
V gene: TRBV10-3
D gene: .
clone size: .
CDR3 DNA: TGTGCCATCAGGTTATGGGGAGAGGGAGGTAATGAGCAGTTCTTC
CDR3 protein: CAIRLWGEGGNEQFF

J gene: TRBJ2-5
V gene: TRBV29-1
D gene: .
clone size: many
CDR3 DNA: TGCAGCGTGGGAGGGACAGCCCCTCAAGAGACCCAGTACTTC
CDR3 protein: CSVGGTAPQETQYF

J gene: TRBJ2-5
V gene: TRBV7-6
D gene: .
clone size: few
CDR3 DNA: TGTGCCAGCAGCAAGAGCGGAACGACCCAGTACTTC
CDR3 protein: CASSKSGTTQYF

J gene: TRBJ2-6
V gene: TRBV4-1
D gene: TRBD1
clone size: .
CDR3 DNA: TGCGCCAGCAGCCCGGGGACAGGGACCTCCTCTGGGGCCAACGTCCTGACTTTC
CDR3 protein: CASSPGTGTSSGANVLTF

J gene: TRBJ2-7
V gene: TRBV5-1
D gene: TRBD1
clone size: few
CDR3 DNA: TGCGCCAGCAGCTCCGGGACAGGGACCCACGAGCAGTACTTC
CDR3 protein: CASSSGTGTHEQYF

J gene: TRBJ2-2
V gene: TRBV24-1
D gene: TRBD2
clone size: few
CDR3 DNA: TGTGCCACCAGGGACACTAGCGGGTACGGGAACGGGGAGCTGTTTTTT
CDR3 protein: CATRDTSGYGNGELFF

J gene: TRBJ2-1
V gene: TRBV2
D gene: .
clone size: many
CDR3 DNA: TGTGCCAGCGAGAGGGTTTTGGACAATGAGCAGTTCTTC
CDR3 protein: CASERVLDNEQFF

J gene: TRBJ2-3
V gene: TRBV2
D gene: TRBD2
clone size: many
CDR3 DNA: TGTGCCAGCAGTGAAGCGAGCGGGATTTCTACAGATACGCAGTATTTT
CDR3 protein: CASSEASGISTDTQYF

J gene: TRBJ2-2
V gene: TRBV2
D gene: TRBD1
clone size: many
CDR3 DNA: TGTGCCAGCAGGGTTGACAGGGTTAACACCGGGGAGCTGTTTTTT
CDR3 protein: CASRVDRVNTGELFF

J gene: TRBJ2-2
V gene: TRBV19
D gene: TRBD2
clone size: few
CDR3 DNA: TGTGCCTGCAAACTAGCGGGAGTAAACACCGGGGAGCTGTTTTTT
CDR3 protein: CACKLAGVNTGELFF

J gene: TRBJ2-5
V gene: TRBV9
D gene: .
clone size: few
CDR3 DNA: TGTGCCAGCATGATGTCGGGACGCAAAAACCAAGAGACCCAGTACTTC
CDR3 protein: CASMMSGRKNQETQYF

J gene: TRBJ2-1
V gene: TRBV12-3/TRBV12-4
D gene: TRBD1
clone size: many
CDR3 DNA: TGTGCCAGCAGTAACCGGGACAGGGATAATGAGCAGTTCTTC
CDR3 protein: CASSNRDRDNEQFF

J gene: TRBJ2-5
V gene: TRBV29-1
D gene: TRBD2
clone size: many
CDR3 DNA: TGCAGCGTTTTTACTAGCGGGAGTGGAGAGACCCAGTACTTC
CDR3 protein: CSVFTSGSGETQYF

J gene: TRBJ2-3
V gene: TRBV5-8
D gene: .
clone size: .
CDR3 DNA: TGTGCCAGCAGCTTGGGAGGAGAGACAGATACGCAGTATTTT
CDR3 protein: CASSLGGETDTQYF

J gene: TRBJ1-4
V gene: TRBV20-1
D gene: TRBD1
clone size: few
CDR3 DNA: TGCAGTGCTAGAGATCGCAGGGGGCCCGCAACTAATGAAAAACTGTTTTTT
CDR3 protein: CSARDRRGPATNEKLFF

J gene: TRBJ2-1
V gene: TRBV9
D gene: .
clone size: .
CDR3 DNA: TGTGCCAGCAGCTCCCGGGAGAATGAGCAGTTCTTC
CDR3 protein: CASSSRENEQFF

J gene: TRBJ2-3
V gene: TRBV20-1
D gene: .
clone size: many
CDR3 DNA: TGCAGTGCTAGCCAGCACCCTAGCACAGATACGCAGTATTTT
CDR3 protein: CSASQHPSTDTQYF

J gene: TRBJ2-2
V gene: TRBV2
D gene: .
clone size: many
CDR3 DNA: TGTGCCAGCAAAGGCGAGGCACCCACCGGGGAGCTGTTTTTT
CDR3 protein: CASKGEAPTGELFF

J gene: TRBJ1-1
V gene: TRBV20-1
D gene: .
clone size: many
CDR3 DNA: TGCAGTGCTAGGGGTTGGGGCGCTGAAGCTTTCTTT
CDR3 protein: CSARGWGAEAFF

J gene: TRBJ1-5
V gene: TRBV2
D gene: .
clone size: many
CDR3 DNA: TGTGCCAGCAGGGAAACATGGAATCAGCCCCAGCATTTT
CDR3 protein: CASRETWNQPQHF

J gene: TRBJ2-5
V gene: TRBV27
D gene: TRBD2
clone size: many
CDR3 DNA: TGTGCCAGCAGACAGAGCGGGAGGGGGGGGGAGACCCAGTACTTC
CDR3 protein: CASRQSGRGGETQYF

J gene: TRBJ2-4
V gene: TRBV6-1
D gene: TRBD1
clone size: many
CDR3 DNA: TGTGCCAGCAGTGACCCCCCGGGACAGAAAAACATTCAGTACTTC
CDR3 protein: CASSDPPGQKNIQYF

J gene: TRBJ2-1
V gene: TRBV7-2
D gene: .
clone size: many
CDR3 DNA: TGTGCCAGCAGCTTAGCACCCATCAGCTCCTACAATGAGCAGTTCTTC
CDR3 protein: CASSLAPISSYNEQFF

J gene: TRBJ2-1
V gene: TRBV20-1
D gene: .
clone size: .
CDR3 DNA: TGCAGTGCTAGAGATCGGAGCGCGTTGGGAGATCAGTTCTTC
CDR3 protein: CSARDRSALGDQFF

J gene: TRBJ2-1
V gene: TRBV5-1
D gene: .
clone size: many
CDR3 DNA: TGCGCCAGCAGCTTGAAGGGGGTAAAGCTTGACAATGAGCAGTTCTTC
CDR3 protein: CASSLKGVKLDNEQFF

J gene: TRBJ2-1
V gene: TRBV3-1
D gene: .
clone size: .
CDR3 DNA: TGTGCCAGCAGCCAAGAACTCCAGGGTTCAAGATACAATGAGCAGTTCTTC
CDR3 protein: CASSQELQGSRYNEQFF

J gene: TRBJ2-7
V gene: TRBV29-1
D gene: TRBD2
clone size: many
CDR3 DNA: TGCAGCGTTGCCCTACTAGCGGGGGAGCAGTACTTC
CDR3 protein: CSVALLAGEQYF

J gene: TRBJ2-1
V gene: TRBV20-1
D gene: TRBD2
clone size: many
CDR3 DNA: TGCAGTGCTACAGATTATAGCGGGAGGGCAAACAATGAGCAGTTCTTC
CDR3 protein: CSATDYSGRANNEQFF

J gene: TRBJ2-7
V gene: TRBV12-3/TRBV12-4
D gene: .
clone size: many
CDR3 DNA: TGTGCCAGCAGTTTGGGGACCCGTAGCTACGAGCAGTACTTC
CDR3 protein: CASSLGTRSYEQYF

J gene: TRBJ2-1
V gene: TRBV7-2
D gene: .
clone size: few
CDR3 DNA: TGTGCCAGCAGCACCGGAAACCTGCGGTTCTTC
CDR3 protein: CASSTGNLRFF

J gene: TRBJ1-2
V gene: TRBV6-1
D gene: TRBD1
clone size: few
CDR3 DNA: TGTGCCACCCGTGGACAGGGGGCGATTGAAGGCTACACCTTC
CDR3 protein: CATRGQGAIEGYTF

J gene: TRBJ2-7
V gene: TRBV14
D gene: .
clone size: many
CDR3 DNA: TGTGCCAGCAGCCCTAAGGGGTCCTACGAGCAGTACTTC
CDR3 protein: CASSPKGSYEQYF

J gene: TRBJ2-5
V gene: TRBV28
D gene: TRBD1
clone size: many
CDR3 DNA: TGTGCCAGCAGCCCGACAGGGGGACTGCAAGAGACCCAGTACTTC
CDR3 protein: CASSPTGGLQETQYF

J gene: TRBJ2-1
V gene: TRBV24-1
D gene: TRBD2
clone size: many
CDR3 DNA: TGTGCCACCAGTGCAAGACTAGCGGGGGGCAATGAGCAGTTCTTC
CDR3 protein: CATSARLAGGNEQFF

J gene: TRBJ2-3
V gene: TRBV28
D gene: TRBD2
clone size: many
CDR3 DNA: TGTGCCAGCAGTTTGGGGCTAGCGGGAGTGCAAGGGTCACCTGGAGATACGCAGTATTTT
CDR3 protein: CASSLGLAGVQGSPGDTQYF

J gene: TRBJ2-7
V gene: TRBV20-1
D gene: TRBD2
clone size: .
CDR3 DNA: TGCAGTGCTAGATCAGCGGGAGGCTACGAGCAGTACTTC
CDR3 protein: CSARSAGGYEQYF

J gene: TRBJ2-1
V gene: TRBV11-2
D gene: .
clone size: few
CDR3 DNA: TGTGCCAGCAGCCCAGGACCAGACAATGAGCAGTTCTTC
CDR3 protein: CASSPGPDNEQFF

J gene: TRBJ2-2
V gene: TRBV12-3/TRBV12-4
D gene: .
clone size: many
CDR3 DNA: TGTGCCAGCAGTTTCGGGTTGGGGAACACCGGGGAGCTGTTTTTT
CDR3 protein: CASSFGLGNTGELFF

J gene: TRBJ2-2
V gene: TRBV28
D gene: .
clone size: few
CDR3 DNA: TGTGCCAGCAGGGTACGGGGGGCTAGTGTCGGGGAGCTGTTTTTT
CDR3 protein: CASRVRGASVGELFF

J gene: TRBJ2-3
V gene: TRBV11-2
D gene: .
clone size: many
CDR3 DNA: TGTGCCAGCAGCTTTAAGGGAGGAGGCACAGATACGCAGTATTTT
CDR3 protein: CASSFKGGGTDTQYF

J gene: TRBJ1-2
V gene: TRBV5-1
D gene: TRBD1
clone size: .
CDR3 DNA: TGCGCCAGCAGCTTCGGGACAGGGAGAGAGGGCTACACCTTC
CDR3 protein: CASSFGTGREGYTF

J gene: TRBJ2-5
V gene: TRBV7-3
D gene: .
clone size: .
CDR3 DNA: TGTGCCAGCAGCTTAAGACACGACCAAGAGACCCAGTACTTC
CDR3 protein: CASSLRHDQETQYF

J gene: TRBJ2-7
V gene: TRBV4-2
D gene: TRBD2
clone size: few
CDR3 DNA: TGTGCCAGCAGCCAAGTACTCAGCGGGACCCACGAGCAGTACTTC
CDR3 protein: CASSQVLSGTHEQYF

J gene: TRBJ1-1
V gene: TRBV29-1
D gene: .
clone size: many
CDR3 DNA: TGCAGCGTTGAAGCTTGGGAGGTGAACACTGAAGCTTTCTTT
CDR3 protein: CSVEAWEVNTEAFF